This entry lists 24 T cell receptor beta chains sequenced from one sample in a study of identical twins. TCRdb ran MiXCR on the 5' RACE reads and lists one entry per CDR3 protein. Seen here are about 190,000 distinct CDR3 sequences, more than 15% observed once, and the top ten hold 40% to 45%. These data are also associated with another study on T cells expressing NK-cell markers.

Sequenced sample: CD8+ T cells sorted from blood. Receptors originate from a woman between 18 and 29 years old in good health.

This clonotype showed up just a few times. This chain links TRBV12-3 or TRBV12-4 with TRBJ2-3; possible D gene TRBD2, 5 bases. CDR3 length: 14 residues. The V end lost 3 bases, the J end lost 5 bases, and 12 bases lay between the germline ends. The CDR3, as DNA: TGTGCCAGCAGTTTCGGACTGGTAGGAGATACGCAGTATTTT. This gives the protein CASSFGLVGDTQYF.

CDR3 bases: TGTGCCAGCAGCTTCTGGACAGACGACTCCTATGGCTACACCTTC. Residues: CASSFWTDDSYGYTF. This sequence joins TRBV7-2 and TRBJ1-2; tentatively, D is TRBD1 (6 bases). Germline V lookup: CDR1 SGHTA, CDR2 FQGNSA. V gave up 3 bases and J gave up 4 bases, with 15 bases separating them. The CDR3 is 15 amino acids.

The gene calls are TRBV7-9 and TRBJ2-7, with D possibly being TRBD1 or TRBD2 (6 bases each). The V end lost 4 bases, the J end lost 0 bases, and 10 bases lay between the germline ends. The CDR3 runs to 14 residues. CDR1 is SEHNR, CDR2 FQNEAQ, per germline (reference sequence). The CDR3 protein is CASSSGDTSYEQYF. The CDR3 bases are TGTGCCAGCAGCTCGGGGGACACCTCCTACGAGCAGTACTTC.

The rearrangement uses TRBV2 and TRBJ2-6; 9 bases align to TRBD1. V lost 10 bases to trimming and J lost 8 bases; unmatched junction nucleotides: 15. CDR1 is SNHLY, CDR2 FYNNEI, per germline. The CDR3 has 16 residues. CDR3 amino acids: CAIWDRETARPNVLTF. The CDR3 DNA reads as TGTGCCATATGGGACAGGGAGACAGCTAGGCCCAACGTCCTGACTTTC.

This clonotype was observed a few times. The chain employs TRBV28 and TRBJ2-7; 7 positions match TRBD2. From germline, CDR1 is MDHEN and CDR2 SYDVKM. The V segment lost 7 bases and the J segment 4 bases; nucleotides outside the gene matches: 7. This CDR3 comprises 13 residues. Here the CDR3 DNA reads TGTGCCAGCAAGGCGGGAGTGGGATACGAGCAGTACTTC. Amino acid sequence: CASKAGVGYEQYF.

The chain combines TRBV7-6 with TRBJ2-1, with TRBD2 matching 11 bases. This CDR3 region has 16 residues. The ends lost 1 base at V and 5 bases at J; junction bases unmatched: 4. Germline V CDR1 and CDR2: SGHVS, FNYEAQ. The CDR3 DNA reads as TGTGCCAGCAGCTTAGAAGTAGCGGGGGGGCACAATGAGCAGTTCTTC. This encodes CASSLEVAGGHNEQFF.

This chain links TRBV6-5 with TRBJ1-5; D is possibly TRBD1 (5 bases). The germline V gene encodes CDR1 MNHEY and CDR2 SVGAGI. Trimming removed 4 bases from V and 3 bases from J, with 16 bases in between. The CDR3 totals 16 residues. The CDR3: CASSSSAKGYNQPQHF. The CDR3 nucleotides read TGTGCCAGCAGTTCCTCGGCCAAGGGGTACAATCAGCCCCAGCATTTT.

The rearrangement uses TRBV5-5 and TRBJ2-7, with D perhaps TRBD1 (6 bases). This CDR3 region has 14 residues. V was pared by 4 bases and J by 3 bases, with 14 bases between. Looked up from germline, CDR1 is SGHKS and CDR2 is YYEKEE (reference sequence). CDR3 sequence reads: CASSEQGYHYEQYF. As DNA, the CDR3 is TGTGCCAGCAGCGAACAGGGATACCACTACGAGCAGTACTTC.

The chain is built from TRBV12-3 or TRBV12-4 and TRBJ2-3; TRBD2 agrees at 8 bases. V shed 7 bases, J shed 5 bases, and the junction held 8 bases outside the gene matches. The CDR3 has 14 residues. The CDR3 spells CASTGGGALDTQYF. In nucleotides, the CDR3 is TGTGCCAGCACCGGGGGGGGGGCCCTAGATACGCAGTATTTT.

The table lists this clonotype with a count of one. The chain employs TRBV5-1 and TRBJ2-3; 8 bases line up with TRBD1. Germline V gives CDR1 SGHRS, CDR2 YFSETQ. The CDR3 covers 16 residues. The J segment lost 6 bases and the V segment lost 4 bases, leaving 13 bases of the junction unmatched. Here the CDR3 reads CASSPETGADYDTQYF. The CDR3 DNA reads as TGCGCCAGCAGCCCGGAGACAGGGGCAGATTACGATACGCAGTATTTT. Based on the CDR3 plus reference TRBV5-1 and TRBJ2-3, the full variable domain is KAGVTQTPRYLIKTRGQQVTLSCSPISGHRSVSWYQQTPGQGLQFLFEYFSETQRNKGNFPGRFSGRQFSNSRSEMNVSTLELGDSALYLCASSPETGADYDTQYFGPGTRLTVL.

The chain has TRBV20-1 and TRBJ2-5, with TRBD2 matching over 7 bases. CDR1 and CDR2 from the germline V gene are DFQATT and SNEGSKA (reference sequence). The CDR3 runs to 13 residues. Germline trimming cut 5 bases from V and 5 bases from J; bases unmatched to any gene: 8. The CDR3 nucleotides read TGCAGTGCTCCAAGCGGGGATGGGGAGACCCAGTACTTC. This encodes CSAPSGDGETQYF.

This clonotype appeared many times. The chain carries TRBV5-1 and TRBJ2-3, with a weak D call TRBD1 (5 bases). The CDR3 spans 18 residues. Germline CDR1 and CDR2: SGHRS and YFSETQ. Trimming took 1 base from V and 3 from J, leaving 21 bases between them. CDR3 in amino acids: CASSLPYTDSGSTDTQYF. The CDR3 DNA is TGCGCCAGCAGCTTGCCTTACACAGACAGTGGGTCGACAGATACGCAGTATTTT.

This clonotype was observed a handful of times. V gene TRBV12-3 or TRBV12-4 combines with J gene TRBJ2-1; tentative D call: TRBD2 (6 bases). The CDR3 runs to 11 residues. Trimming cost V 6 bases and J 6 bases, with 6 bases left between them. Written as DNA, the CDR3 is TGTGCCAGCAGGGGGGGCAATGAGCAGTTCTTC. It translates to CASRGGNEQFF.

There are many counts of this clonotype. Here the CDR3 reads CSARGGFDRNQPQHF. CDR3 DNA: TGCAGTGCTAGAGGGGGGTTTGATCGCAATCAGCCCCAGCATTTT. The V call is TRBV20-1, the J call TRBJ1-5; D is possibly TRBD1 (5 bases). The V gene's germline CDR1 is DFQATT and CDR2 SNEGSKA (reference sequence). V lost 1 base and J lost 2, with 12 bases in between. CDR3 length: 15 residues.

The chain joins TRBV6-5 to TRBJ2-1; D not resolved. Germline CDR1 and CDR2: MNHEY and SVGAGI. V was trimmed by 3 bases and J by 5 bases, leaving 2 bases between them. This CDR3 contains 11 residues. The chain's CDR3 is CASSYNNEQFF. The CDR3 bases are TGTGCCAGCAGTTATAACAATGAGCAGTTCTTC.

This clonotype was picked up a small number of times. V and J are TRBV5-1 and TRBJ1-3; D gene unclear. The V end lost 2 bases, the J end lost 2 bases, and 20 bases lay between the germline ends. Germline V gene data show CDR1 as SGHRS and CDR2 as YFSETQ. This CDR3 has 18 residues. In nucleotides, the CDR3 is TGCGCCAGCAGCTTTCGTCCTACTGGGAGAGAGGCTGGAAACACCATATATTTT. Translating gives CASSFRPTGREAGNTIYF.

The rearrangement uses TRBV27 and TRBJ1-1, with unresolved D. The germline V gene has CDR1 MNHEY and CDR2 SMNVEV (reference sequence). V lost 2 bases to trimming and J lost 6 bases, with 10 bases between them. The CDR3 has 13 residues. The CDR3 loop reads CASSLTQVSEAFF. DNA of the CDR3: TGTGCCAGCAGTTTAACTCAGGTATCTGAAGCTTTCTTT.

The sample holds a few counts of this clonotype. This chain links TRBV27 with TRBJ2-3; D not certain. Looked up from germline, CDR1 is MNHEY and CDR2 is SMNVEV (reference sequence). V was trimmed by 2 bases and J by 1 base, leaving 7 bases between them. CDR3 length: 14 residues. CDR3 sequence (DNA): TGTGCCAGCAGTTTAACCCGTGGCACAGATACGCAGTATTTT. Translating it yields CASSLTRGTDTQYF.

This clonotype was found a few times. The CDR3 DNA sequence: TGTGCCAGCAGCCAGGTTAGCGGTTTGAAAGCCTACGAGCAGTACTTC. Amino acids: CASSQVSGLKAYEQYF. The chain recombines TRBV4-2 with TRBJ2-7; tentative D call: TRBD2 (6 bases). V shed 3 bases and J shed 2 bases, with 17 bases lying between them. The CDR3 runs 16 residues. Germline assignment: CDR1 LGHNA and CDR2 YNFKEQ.

This clonotype was counted only a few times. The J gene is TRBJ2-1, the V gene TRBV7-8; a weak D match, TRBD1 (5 bases). V was clipped by 7 bases and J by 0 bases, with 10 bases between them. Germline V lookup: CDR1 SGHVS, CDR2 FQNEAQ. This CDR3 region has 14 residues. The CDR3 is CASTQGDSYNEQFF. As DNA, the CDR3 is TGTGCCAGCACCCAAGGGGACTCCTACAATGAGCAGTTCTTC.

V is TRBV10-2 and J is TRBJ2-5; D possibly corresponds to TRBD2 (5 bases). CDR1 and CDR2 from the germline V gene are WSHSY and SAAADI. The CDR3 length is 16 residues. V dropped 2 bases and J dropped 5 bases, with 18 bases sitting between them. CDR3 nucleotide sequence: TGCGCCAGCAGTGAGCCCGATCGACTACCGTGGGAGACCCAGTACTTC. It encodes CASSEPDRLPWETQYF.

The V gene is TRBV4-1, the J gene TRBJ2-5; no reliable D call. The CDR3 is made up of 13 amino acids. Germline CDR1 reads MGHRA; CDR2 reads YSYEKL. V gave up 4 bases and J gave up 5 bases, with 11 bases separating them. CDR3 DNA: TGCGCCAGCAGCCGGTCGTTAAGGGAGACCCAGTACTTC. Amino acid sequence: CASSRSLRETQYF.

The chain is built from TRBV12-3 or TRBV12-4 and TRBJ2-5, with D possibly TRBD1 on 6 matching bases. V lost 5 bases, J lost 3 bases, and 10 bases lay in between. The CDR3 contains 13 residues. DNA for the CDR3: TGTGCCAGCAGTATATCAGGGGAAGAGACCCAGTACTTC. Amino acid sequence: CASSISGEETQYF.

This clonotype was found a few times. The genes are TRBV29-1 and TRBJ2-7, with D tentatively TRBD2 (5 bases). The CDR3 loop spans 13 amino acids. Trimming left V 6 bases short and J 0 bases short, with 12 bases between. Looked up from germline, CDR1 is SQVTM and CDR2 is ANQGSEA. In DNA form, the CDR3 reads TGCAGCGTCGCGGAGGCCCTCTCCTACGAGCAGTACTTC. The encoded protein is CSVAEALSYEQYF.